The TCR beta chain under discussion was sequenced for a study of PD-L1 blockade in urothelial cancer. Overall study context: Male patients with bladder-origin urothelial cancer numbered about nine tenths of the roughly 29. Treatment start was followed by blood analysis at 3 weeks (second dose) and again at 6 weeks. A median of 141,255 T cells was found in the blood samples.

Only in-frame clones appear in the TCRdb table, and some are missing; sequencing was by immunoSEQ multiplex PCR. The sample lists about 120,000 clones, around 86% occurring once. Stated time point: peripheral blood 6 weeks after treatment start. Urothelial carcinoma in patients was locally advanced or metastatic. Sequenced material: PBMCs, taken around atezolizumab (anti-PD-L1) treatment. The receptor's source is a man between 45 and 60 years old with urothelial cancer.

The CDR3 loop reads CASSVVSAGNTEAFF. The CDR3 DNA sequence: TGTGCCAGCAGCGTAGTATCCGCAGGGAACACTGAAGCTTTCTTT. The chain has TRBV9 and TRBJ1-1; D remains unclear. The CDR3 contains 15 residues. Per germline, CDR1 SGDLS and CDR2 YYNGEE. The ends were cut back, 0 bases at V and 1 base at J, with 10 bases in the middle.